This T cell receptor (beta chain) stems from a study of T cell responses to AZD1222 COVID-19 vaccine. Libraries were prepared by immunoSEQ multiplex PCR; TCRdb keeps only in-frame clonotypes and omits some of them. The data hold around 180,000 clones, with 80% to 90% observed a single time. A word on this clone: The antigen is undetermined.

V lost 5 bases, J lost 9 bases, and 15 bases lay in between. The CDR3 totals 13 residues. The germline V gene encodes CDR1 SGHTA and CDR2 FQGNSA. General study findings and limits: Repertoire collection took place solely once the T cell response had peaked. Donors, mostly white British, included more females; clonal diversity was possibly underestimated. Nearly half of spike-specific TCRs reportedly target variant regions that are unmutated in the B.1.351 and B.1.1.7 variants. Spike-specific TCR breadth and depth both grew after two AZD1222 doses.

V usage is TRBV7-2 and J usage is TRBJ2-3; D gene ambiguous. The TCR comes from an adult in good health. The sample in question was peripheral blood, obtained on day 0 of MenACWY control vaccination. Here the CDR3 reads CASSNPALLTQYF. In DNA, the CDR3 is TGTGCCAGCAGCAACCCAGCCCTTCTGACGCAGTATTTT. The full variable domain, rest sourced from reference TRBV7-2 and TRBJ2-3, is GAGVSQSPSNKVTEKGKDVELRCDPISGHTALYWYRQSLGQGLEFLIYFQGNSAPDKSGLPSDRFSAERTGGSVSTLTIQRTQQEDSAVYLCASSNPALLTQYFGPGTRLTVL.